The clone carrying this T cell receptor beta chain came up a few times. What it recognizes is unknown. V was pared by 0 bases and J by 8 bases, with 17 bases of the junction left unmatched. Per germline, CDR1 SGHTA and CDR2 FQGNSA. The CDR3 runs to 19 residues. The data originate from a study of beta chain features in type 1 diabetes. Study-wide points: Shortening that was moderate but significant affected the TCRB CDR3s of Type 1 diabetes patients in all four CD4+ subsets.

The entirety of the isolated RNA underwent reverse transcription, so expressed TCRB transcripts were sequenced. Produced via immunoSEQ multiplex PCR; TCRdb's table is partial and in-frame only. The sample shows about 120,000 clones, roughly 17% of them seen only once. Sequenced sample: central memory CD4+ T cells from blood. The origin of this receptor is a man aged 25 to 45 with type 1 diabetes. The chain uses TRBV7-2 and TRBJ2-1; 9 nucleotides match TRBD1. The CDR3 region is CASSLAGTHRGRRSHEQFF. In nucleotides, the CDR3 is TGTGCCAGCAGCTTAGCCGGAACCCACAGGGGGCGGAGGTCCCATGAGCAGTTCTTC. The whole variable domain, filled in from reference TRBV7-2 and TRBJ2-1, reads GAGVSQSPSNKVTEKGKDVELRCDPISGHTALYWYRQSLGQGLEFLIYFQGNSAPDKSGLPSDRFSAERTGGSVSTLTIQRTQQEDSAVYLCASSLAGTHRGRRSHEQFFGPGTRLTVL.